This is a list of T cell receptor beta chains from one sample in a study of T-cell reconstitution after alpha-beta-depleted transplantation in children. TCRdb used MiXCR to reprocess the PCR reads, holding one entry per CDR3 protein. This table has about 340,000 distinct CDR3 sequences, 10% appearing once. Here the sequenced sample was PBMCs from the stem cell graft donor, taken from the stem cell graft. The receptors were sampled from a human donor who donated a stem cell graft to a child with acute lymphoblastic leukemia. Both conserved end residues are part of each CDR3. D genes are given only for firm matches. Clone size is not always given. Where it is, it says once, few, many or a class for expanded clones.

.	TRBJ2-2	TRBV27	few	TGTGCCAGCAGTTTGCTACGCGGGATGGGCGGGGAGCTGTTTTTT	CASSLLRGMGGELFF
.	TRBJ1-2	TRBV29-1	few	TGCAGCGTTGAAGTACGCCGCCGGGTTGAGCTTAACTATGGCTACACCTTC	CSVEVRRRVELNYGYTF
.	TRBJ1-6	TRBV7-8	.	TGTGCCAGCACCCGGGGAGCAGTTGAAAGCTCCTATAATTCACCCCTCCACTTT	CASTRGAVESSYNSPLHF
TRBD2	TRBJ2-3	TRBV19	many	TGTGCCAGTAGTAAACTAGCGGGAGGAACAGATACGCAGTATTTT	CASSKLAGGTDTQYF
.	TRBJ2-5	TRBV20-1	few	TGCAGTGCTAGGCGCAGTGGAGTAGCGACAGTAAAAGAGACCCAGTACTTC	CSARRSGVATVKETQYF
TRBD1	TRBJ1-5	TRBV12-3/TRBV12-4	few	TGTGCCAGCAGGGGGGGACAGGGGAATCAGCCCCAGCATTTT	CASRGGQGNQPQHF
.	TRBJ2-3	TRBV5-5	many	TGTGCCAGCAGCTGGCGGAGCACAGATACGCAGTATTTT	CASSWRSTDTQYF
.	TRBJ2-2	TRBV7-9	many	TGTGCCAGCAGCGGGAGTAAGGACACCGGGGAGCTGTTTTTT	CASSGSKDTGELFF
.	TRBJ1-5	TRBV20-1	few	TGCAGTGCTAGAGATCTCGGACTGGGCGGCAATCAGCCCCAGCATTTT	CSARDLGLGGNQPQHF
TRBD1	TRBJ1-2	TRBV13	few	TGTGCCAGCAGCCAAGGGACAGGGCTCTATGGCTACACCTTC	CASSQGTGLYGYTF
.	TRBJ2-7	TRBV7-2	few	TGTGCCAGCAGCTTTGACGAAGACTACGAGCAGCAGTACTTC	CASSFDEDYEQQYF
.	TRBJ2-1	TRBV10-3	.	TGTGCCATCAGGACAACCCAGGGGATGTACAATGAGCAGTTCTTC	CAIRTTQGMYNEQFF
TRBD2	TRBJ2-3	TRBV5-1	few	TGCGCCAGCAGCTTGGTGACTAGCGGGATGACAGATACGCAGTATTTT	CASSLVTSGMTDTQYF
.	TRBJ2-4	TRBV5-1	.	TGCGCCAGCAGCCCAGGACAGTCAATAGCCAAAAACATTCAGTACTTC	CASSPGQSIAKNIQYF
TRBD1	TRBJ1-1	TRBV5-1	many	TGCGCCAGCAGCTTTGCCGGAGGACAGGGTGCCGCAGCTTTCTTT	CASSFAGGQGAAAFF
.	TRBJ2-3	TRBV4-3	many	TGCGCCAGCAGCCAAGATTGGGCTTTTCGCACAGATACGCAGTATTTT	CASSQDWAFRTDTQYF
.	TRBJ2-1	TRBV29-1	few	TGCAGCGCTAAAAGGGGATCGGGCAATGAGCAGTTCTTC	CSAKRGSGNEQFF
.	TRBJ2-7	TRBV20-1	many	TGCAGTGCTAGAGACTCCCTAACCTACGAGCAGTACTTC	CSARDSLTYEQYF
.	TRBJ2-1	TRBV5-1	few	TGCGCCAGCAGCTTCGGGGCGGATCCCTACAATGAGCAGTTCTTC	CASSFGADPYNEQFF
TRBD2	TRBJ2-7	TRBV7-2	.	TGTGCCAGCAGCCCTGCGCGGGGGTACGAGCAGTACTTC	CASSPARGYEQYF
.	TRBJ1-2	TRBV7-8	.	TGTGCCAGCAGTTTTTACCTCGACTATGGCTACACCTTC	CASSFYLDYGYTF
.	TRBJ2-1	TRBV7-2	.	TGTGCCAGCAGCTTAGCACGGGAGCAGTTCTTC	CASSLAREQFF
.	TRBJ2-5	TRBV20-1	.	TGCAGTGCTAGAGATGGTGGGCGGTGGGGGGTTAAAGAGACCCAGTACTTC	CSARDGGRWGVKETQYF
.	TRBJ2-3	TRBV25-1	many	TGTGCCAGCAGTGAATCAGGTACCGATACGCAGTATTTT	CASSESGTDTQYF
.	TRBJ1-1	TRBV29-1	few	TGCAGCGTTAACCACATGAACACTGAAGCTTTCTTT	CSVNHMNTEAFF
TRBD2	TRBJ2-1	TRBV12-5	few	TGTGCTAGTGGTTCCCCCGGGACTAGCGGGAGTGAGCAGTTCTTC	CASGSPGTSGSEQFF
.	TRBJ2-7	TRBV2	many	TGTGCCAGCAGTGGAACAGGCGACTACGAGCAGTACTTC	CASSGTGDYEQYF
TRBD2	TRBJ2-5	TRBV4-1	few	TGCGCCAGCAGCCAGGCCGTCGGTCTAGCGGGAGGGCCAAGGCCGGCGGAGACCCAGTACTTC	CASSQAVGLAGGPRPAETQYF
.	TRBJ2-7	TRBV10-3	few	TGTGCCATCAGTGTTGGGGCCTCGGATGGGGAGCAGTACTTC	CAISVGASDGEQYF